One sample yielded the 10 T cell receptor beta chains listed below, sequenced in a study of T-cell memory formation after mild COVID-19. TCRdb ran MiXCR on the 5' RACE reads and lists one entry per CDR3 protein. The sample holds hundreds of thousands of distinct CDR3 sequences, about 20% seen once. Material for sequencing was PBMCs or a T cell subset sorted from them (not recorded which). Receptors were obtained from an adult woman who had mild COVID-19 (a few samples of this study predate the infection). Cell type and time point are not known.

The chain couples TRBV29-1 to TRBJ2-1, with D possibly TRBD1 on 6 matching bases. This CDR3 has 14 residues. Germline V CDR1 and CDR2: SQVTM, ANQGSEA. V gave up 4 bases and J gave up 4 bases, with 14 bases separating them. In nucleotides, the CDR3 is TGCAGCGTTGGGGATCTCGACAGGTACAATGAGCAGTTCTTC. Amino acid sequence: CSVGDLDRYNEQFF.

A remark on this clonotype: An end of the junction does not agree with germline; a read error may underlie this. V is TRBV11-2 and J is TRBJ2-3, with 8 bases that match TRBD1. The CDR3 has 16 amino acids. The germline CDR1 and CDR2 sequences are SGHAT and FQNNGV. CDR3 sequence reads: CASSSRQGPRTDTKYF. CDR3 coding DNA: TGTGCCAGCAGCTCCCGACAGGGGCCACGGACAGATACGAAGTATTTT.

Many counts were recorded for this clonotype. The J gene is TRBJ2-4, the V gene TRBV2; 10 nucleotides match TRBD1. The ends lost 3 bases at V and 2 bases at J; junction bases unmatched: 1. This CDR3 contains 15 residues. CDR1 is SNHLY, CDR2 FYNNEI, per germline. The CDR3, as DNA: TGTGCCAGCAGTGAGGACAGGGGGACCAAAAACATTCAGTACTTC. This gives the protein CASSEDRGTKNIQYF.

The chain couples TRBV4-2 to TRBJ2-1; 12 positions match TRBD2. V shed 0 bases, J shed 8 bases, and the junction held 8 bases outside the gene matches. Looked up from germline, CDR1 is LGHNA and CDR2 is YNFKEQ. The CDR3 contains 17 residues. CDR3 region: CASSQDPGTSGRYEQFF. Here the CDR3 DNA reads TGTGCCAGCAGCCAAGACCCCGGGACTAGCGGGCGCTATGAGCAGTTCTTC.

The chain uses TRBV29-1 and TRBJ1-1; the D is unclear. Trimming cost V 7 bases and J 6 bases, with 15 bases left between them. The CDR3 sequence is 12 residues long. Germline V gene data show CDR1 as SQVTM and CDR2 as ANQGSEA. The CDR3 DNA sequence: TGCAGCGGGGAGGGAATAGGGTCTGAAGCTTTCTTT. It specifies CSGEGIGSEAFF.

This clonotype was found a few times. The chain has TRBV14 and TRBJ2-7; the D gene is possibly TRBD1 (7 bases). Germline V CDR1 and CDR2: SGHDN, FVKESK. This CDR3 comprises 14 residues. Deletions cut 4 bases from V and 3 bases from J, with 13 bases between. The CDR3 loop is CASSPGGKGYEQYF. In nucleotides, the CDR3 is TGTGCCAGCAGCCCAGGGGGGAAAGGCTACGAGCAGTACTTC.

J is TRBJ2-3 and V is TRBV7-6, with D unresolved. CDR1 and CDR2 (germline): SGHVS, FNYEAQ. This CDR3 is 15 amino acids long. Between the trimmed V and J ends, which lost 1 base and 0 bases, there was a span of 8 bases. CDR3 loop: CASSLDLLSTDTQYF. The CDR3 DNA is TGTGCCAGCAGCTTAGACCTGCTTAGCACAGATACGCAGTATTTT.

The gene calls are TRBV5-1 and TRBJ2-1; the match to TRBD2 covers 12 bases. Germline CDR1 SGHRS, CDR2 YFSETQ. The CDR3 totals 15 residues. With V trimmed by 5 bases and J by 7 bases, 7 bases remained unmatched. CDR3 loop: CASSTASGGENEQFF. CDR3 nucleotide sequence: TGCGCCAGCAGTACGGCTAGCGGGGGGGAGAATGAGCAGTTCTTC.

This clonotype was seen a few times. The rearrangement joins TRBV7-6 to TRBJ1-1; the D gene is possibly TRBD1 (6 bases). Germline V CDR1 and CDR2: SGHVS, FNYEAQ. This CDR3 is 14 amino acids long. Trimming cost V 6 bases and J 1 base, with 12 bases left between them. The CDR3 nucleotides read TGTGCCAGCAGTTCGGGACACGCGAACACTGAAGCTTTCTTT. This codes for CASSSGHANTEAFF.

The chain is built from TRBV7-9 and TRBJ1-1; no firm D call. The germline V gene has CDR1 SEHNR and CDR2 FQNEAQ (reference sequence). V lost 1 base and J 2 bases, leaving 11 bases between the germline ends. This CDR3 is built from 15 residues. Here the CDR3 DNA reads TGTGCCAGCAGCTTAGTACTCATGGGAAACACTGAAGCTTTCTTT. This translates into CASSLVLMGNTEAFF.